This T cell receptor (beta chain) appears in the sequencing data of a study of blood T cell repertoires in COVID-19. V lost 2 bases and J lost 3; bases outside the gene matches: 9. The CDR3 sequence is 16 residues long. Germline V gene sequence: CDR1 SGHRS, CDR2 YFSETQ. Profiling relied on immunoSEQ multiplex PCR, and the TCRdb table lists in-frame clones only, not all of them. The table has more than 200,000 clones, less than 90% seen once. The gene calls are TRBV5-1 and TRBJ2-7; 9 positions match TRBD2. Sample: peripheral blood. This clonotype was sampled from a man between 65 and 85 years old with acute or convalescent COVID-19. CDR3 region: CASSFSSSGINYEQYF. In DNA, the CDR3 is TGCGCCAGCAGCTTTTCTTCTAGCGGGATCAACTACGAGCAGTACTTC.